The T cell receptor beta chain described here comes from a study of shared clonotypes between healthy human individuals. TCRdb keeps only in-frame clones here, not all; method: immunoSEQ multiplex PCR. The sample records about 690,000 clones, 80% to 95% being singletons. The CDR3 spans 15 residues. V trimming: 0 bases; J trimming: 2 bases; junction bases outside the gene matches: 5. CDR1 SGDLS and CDR2 YYNGEE come from the germline V gene. This chain connects TRBV9 to TRBJ2-7; TRBD1 agrees at 7 bases. The sequence came from a man between 18 and 35 years old in good health. Some clones in this sample may be carry-over from other donors' samples. The sequencing sample was made of memory CD8+ T cells from PBMCs. Subset indicated: CD45RO+ cells pooled with CCR7-negative TemRA cells. The CDR3 protein is CASSVGGGITYEQYF. The CDR3 DNA sequence: TGTGCCAGCAGCGTAGGAGGGGGCATTACCTACGAGCAGTACTTC.